One and the same sample provided the 25 T cell receptor beta chains below, sequenced in a study of cytomegalovirus exposure and HLA in healthy donors. The PCR was carried out with 60 Vbeta primers and 13 Jbeta primers. The assay was immunoSEQ multiplex PCR, and TCRdb's table has in-frame clones only and misses some. The sample carries approximately 150,000 clones, roughly three quarters recorded once. Sample: PBMCs. The receptors come from a male donor in good health and CMV-seronegative.

CDR3 DNA: TGTGCCAGCAGCCCGCCTGTGTGGGCGGGTTACAATGAGCAGTTCTTC. It encodes CASSPPVWAGYNEQFF. This chain uses TRBV7-2 with TRBJ2-1; tentatively, D is TRBD2 (5 bases). Per the germline V gene, CDR1 is SGHTA and CDR2 is FQGNSA. This CDR3 comprises 16 residues. Trimming left V 5 bases short and J 4 bases short, with 18 bases between.

This clone is a singleton in its sample. The V call is TRBV7-9, the J call TRBJ2-3; 11 bases agree with TRBD2. The CDR3 runs 15 residues. Germline V gene data show CDR1 as SEHNR and CDR2 as FQNEAQ (reference sequence). After removal of 6 bases from V and 4 bases from J, the junction contained 6 bases not matched to a gene. Written as DNA, the CDR3 is TGTGCCAGCAGTCTTAGCGGGGGGGGGTCAGATACGCAGTATTTT. It is translated as CASSLSGGGSDTQYF.

This clone came up a few times. The chain carries TRBV7-8 and TRBJ2-1; D not certain. The ends were cut back, 5 bases at V and 2 bases at J, with 10 bases in the middle. Germline assignment: CDR1 SGHVS and CDR2 FQNEAQ. The CDR3 length is 14 residues. CDR3 amino acids: CASSPQRAYNEQFF. CDR3 DNA sequence: TGTGCCAGCAGCCCCCAACGGGCCTACAATGAGCAGTTCTTC.

This chain joins TRBV6-5 and TRBJ1-3; D is undetermined. Germline V lookup: CDR1 MNHEY, CDR2 SVGAGI. The CDR3 has 13 amino acids. V gave up 2 bases and J gave up 2 bases, with 4 bases separating them. The CDR3 protein is CASSYNTGNTIYF. In nucleotides, the CDR3 is TGTGCCAGCAGTTACAACACTGGAAACACCATATATTTT.

The chain has TRBV7-9 and TRBJ1-1, with D maybe TRBD1 (5 bases). The CDR3 sequence is 13 residues long. Germline loops: CDR1 SEHNR, CDR2 FQNEAQ (reference sequence). Trimming removed 3 bases at V and 5 bases at J, with 10 bases between. The CDR3 sequence: CASSLAGQTEAFF. The CDR3 DNA follows: TGTGCCAGCAGCTTGGCAGGGCAAACTGAAGCTTTCTTT.

The chain combines TRBV9 with TRBJ2-5; possible D gene TRBD2, 5 bases. Germline CDR1 reads SGDLS; CDR2 reads YYNGEE. V dropped 3 bases and J dropped 5 bases, with 17 bases sitting between them. CDR3 length: 15 residues. Written as DNA, the CDR3 is TGTGCCAGCAGCGCAGACGGACTCTCGTGGGAGACCCAGTACTTC. Protein sequence: CASSADGLSWETQYF.

This chain joins TRBV5-6 and TRBJ1-6; 8 bases line up with TRBD1. This CDR3 spans 16 amino acids. J lost 9 bases, V lost 0 bases, and 8 bases had no gene match. Germline CDR1 SGHDT, CDR2 YYEEEE. CDR3 in DNA: TGTGCCAGCAGCTTGGGGGGACAGGCGCGGGGTTCACCCCTCCACTTT. Its translation: CASSLGGQARGSPLHF.

This clone was seen a few times. The V and J genes are TRBV27 and TRBJ2-1, with 9 bases that match TRBD2. After removal of 2 bases from V and 9 bases from J, the junction contained 8 bases not matched to a gene. This CDR3 comprises 15 residues. Germline V lookup: CDR1 MNHEY, CDR2 SMNVEV (reference sequence). CDR3 protein: CASSLVSSGNGEQFF. The CDR3 nucleotides read TGTGCCAGCAGTTTAGTCTCTAGCGGGAACGGTGAGCAGTTCTTC.

The CDR3 is CASSYSTPIGRDEQFF. CDR3 coding DNA: TGTGCCAGCAGTTACTCGACGCCTATCGGGAGGGATGAGCAGTTCTTC. The chain joins TRBV6-5 to TRBJ2-1; 8 positions match TRBD2. The germline CDR1 and CDR2 sequences are MNHEY and SVGAGI. CDR3 length equals 16 residues. J gave up 8 bases and V 0 bases, and 9 bases lay outside the gene matches.

This chain connects TRBV2 to TRBJ2-1, with TRBD2 as a possible D gene (6 bases). Trimming cost V 6 bases and J 1 base, with 13 bases left between them. Germline V lookup: CDR1 SNHLY, CDR2 FYNNEI. There are 15 residues in the CDR3. The CDR3 DNA sequence: TGTGCCAGCAGAACTAATAGCGGTTCCTACAATGAGCAGTTCTTC. It encodes CASRTNSGSYNEQFF.

In its sample, this clone was seen a few times. The V call is TRBV5-5, the J call TRBJ2-5; D is unresolved. The germline CDR1 and CDR2 sequences are SGHKS and YYEKEE (reference sequence). The V gene lost 2 bases and the J gene lost 3 bases, with 5 bases spanning the gap. The CDR3 has 12 amino acids. The CDR3 sequence: CASSFVEETQYF. CDR3 DNA: TGTGCCAGCAGCTTTGTCGAAGAGACCCAGTACTTC.

This chain joins TRBV28 and TRBJ1-4; 10 nucleotides match TRBD1. J was trimmed by 8 bases and V by 5 bases; bases with no gene match: 8. This CDR3 has 15 residues. Germline V gene lookup returns CDR1 MDHEN and CDR2 SYDVKM. CDR3 sequence reads: CASSLPGQGHEKLFF. For the CDR3, the DNA is TGTGCCAGCAGTCTTCCGGGACAGGGGCACGAAAAACTGTTTTTT. The full variable domain, in which reference TRBV28 and TRBJ1-4 provide the parts outside the CDR3, is DVKVTQSSRYLVKRTGEKVFLECVQDMDHENMFWYRQDPGLGLRLIYFSYDVKMKEKGDIPEGYSVSREKKERFSLILESASTNQTSMYLCASSLPGQGHEKLFFGSGTQLSVL.

The chain links TRBV18 to TRBJ2-7; 8 bases map to TRBD1. The CDR3 runs to 14 residues. Germline V gives CDR1 KGHSH, CDR2 LQKENI. The ends lost 8 bases at V and 2 bases at J; junction bases unmatched: 8. The CDR3 protein is CASAYDRGTYEQYF. In nucleotides, the CDR3 is TGTGCCAGCGCCTATGACAGGGGTACCTACGAGCAGTACTTC.

The chain recombines TRBV5-1 with TRBJ2-3; 12 bases align to TRBD2. CDR1 is SGHRS and CDR2 is YFSETQ in the germline V gene. J lost 6 bases, V lost 1 base, and 6 bases had no gene match. CDR3 length: 16 residues. The CDR3 bases are TGCGCCAGCAGCTTGTCTCGGACTAGCGGGGACGATACGCAGTATTTT. It yields the protein CASSLSRTSGDDTQYF. Filled out from reference TRBV5-1 and TRBJ2-3, the complete variable domain reads KAGVTQTPRYLIKTRGQQVTLSCSPISGHRSVSWYQQTPGQGLQFLFEYFSETQRNKGNFPGRFSGRQFSNSRSEMNVSTLELGDSALYLCASSLSRTSGDDTQYFGPGTRLTVL.

This clone occurred once. The chain has TRBV7-3 and TRBJ2-5; the match to TRBD2 covers 8 bases. Germline lookup yields CDR1 SGHTA and CDR2 FQGTGA. With V trimmed by 2 bases and J by 4 bases, 6 bases remained unmatched. The CDR3 consists of 15 residues. CDR3 sequence (DNA): TGTGCCAGCAGCTTAGTCGGGGGGGGCCGAGAGACCCAGTACTTC. Translation gives CASSLVGGGRETQYF.

The genes are TRBV19 and TRBJ1-1; 7 bases are shared with TRBD1. The CDR3 consists of 15 residues. The J segment lost 0 bases and the V segment lost 4 bases, leaving 5 bases of the junction unmatched. Germline V gene sequence: CDR1 LNHDA, CDR2 SQIVND (reference sequence). The CDR3 DNA reads TGTGCCAGTAGTACCCGACAGGGCATGAACACTGAAGCTTTCTTT. Amino acid sequence: CASSTRQGMNTEAFF.

This clone was observed a few times. The CDR3 DNA follows: TGTGCCAGCAGTGGAGGCCGCGTGGGCGAGCAGTACTTC. Its protein product is CASSGGRVGEQYF. V and J are TRBV2 and TRBJ2-7; D uncertain. The CDR3 length is 13 residues. V gave up 4 bases and J gave up 6 bases, with 13 bases separating them. Germline CDR1 SNHLY, CDR2 FYNNEI.

This clone is medium-sized in the sample. The genes are TRBV30 and TRBJ2-1, with 12 bases identical to TRBD2. This CDR3 is 15 amino acids long. V shed 0 bases, J shed 4 bases, and the junction held 1 base outside the gene matches. Germline-derived CDR1 and CDR2 are GTSNPN and SVGIG (reference sequence). CDR3 sequence reads: CAWSVLAGGYNEQFF. The DNA of the CDR3 is TGTGCCTGGAGTGTACTAGCGGGAGGTTACAATGAGCAGTTCTTC.

V usage is TRBV6-5 and J usage is TRBJ2-7, with TRBD2 matching over 7 bases. The CDR3 totals 14 residues. V lost 7 bases and J lost 5; bases outside the gene matches: 11. Germline V gives CDR1 MNHEY, CDR2 SVGAGI. CDR3 sequence reads: CASKREGGLDEQYF. DNA for the CDR3: TGTGCCAGCAAAAGGGAGGGAGGTTTGGACGAGCAGTACTTC.

The chain joins TRBV2 to TRBJ2-1; 10 nucleotides agree with TRBD1. The CDR3 is 16 residues long. Germline V gives CDR1 SNHLY, CDR2 FYNNEI. V dropped 6 bases and J dropped 9; count of bases not matched to a gene: 14. This CDR3 reads CASSRDRGEVGSEQFF. The CDR3 DNA follows: TGTGCCAGCAGCCGGGACAGGGGAGAGGTTGGGAGTGAGCAGTTCTTC.

Only one count was recorded for this clone. A read error may produce the germline difference seen at one junction end. The V call is TRBV2, the J call TRBJ2-1, with D maybe TRBD2 (5 bases). The CDR3 covers 13 residues. Germline V gene data show CDR1 as SNHLY and CDR2 as FYNNEI. For the CDR3, the DNA is TGTGCCAGCACGGAGAGGGAATCAAATGAGCGGTTCTTC. It specifies CASTERESNERFF.

The sample holds one count of this clone. CDR3 in DNA: TGTGCCAGTAGGGCAGGCCCCAATTTTAGTCCAGAAGAGACCCAGTACTTC. This encodes CASRAGPNFSPEETQYF. The V call is TRBV19, the J call TRBJ2-5, with D unresolved. Trimming removed 6 bases at V and 3 bases at J, with 23 bases between. Germline CDR1 reads LNHDA; CDR2 reads SQIVND (reference sequence). The length of the CDR3 is 17 residues.

The genes are TRBV25-1 and TRBJ2-2; D is unclear. The CDR3 runs 15 residues. V dropped 9 bases and J dropped 4 bases, with 18 bases sitting between them. Germline values: CDR1 MGHDK, CDR2 SYGVNS. The CDR3: CASDPGGLRTGELFF. CDR3 nucleotides: TGTGCCAGTGACCCGGGTGGGTTACGCACCGGGGAGCTGTTTTTT.

The rearrangement uses TRBV7-9 and TRBJ2-1; 7 bases are shared with TRBD1. Per the germline V gene, CDR1 is SEHNR and CDR2 is FQNEAQ (reference sequence). This CDR3 comprises 15 residues. With 3 bases clipped from V and 8 bases from J, the junction kept 10 bases outside the gene matches. The chain's CDR3 is CASSFLARGQDEQFF. DNA of the CDR3: TGTGCCAGCAGCTTTTTGGCTAGGGGGCAGGATGAGCAGTTCTTC.

The V gene is TRBV19, the J gene TRBJ1-6, with D perhaps matching TRBD1 (5 bases). The CDR3 extends over 13 amino acids. V shed 6 bases and J shed 5 bases, with 8 bases lying between them. Per the germline V gene, CDR1 is LNHDA and CDR2 is SQIVND (reference sequence). DNA for the CDR3: TGTGCCAGTAGGACAGTAGATAATTCACCCCTCCACTTT. This encodes CASRTVDNSPLHF.